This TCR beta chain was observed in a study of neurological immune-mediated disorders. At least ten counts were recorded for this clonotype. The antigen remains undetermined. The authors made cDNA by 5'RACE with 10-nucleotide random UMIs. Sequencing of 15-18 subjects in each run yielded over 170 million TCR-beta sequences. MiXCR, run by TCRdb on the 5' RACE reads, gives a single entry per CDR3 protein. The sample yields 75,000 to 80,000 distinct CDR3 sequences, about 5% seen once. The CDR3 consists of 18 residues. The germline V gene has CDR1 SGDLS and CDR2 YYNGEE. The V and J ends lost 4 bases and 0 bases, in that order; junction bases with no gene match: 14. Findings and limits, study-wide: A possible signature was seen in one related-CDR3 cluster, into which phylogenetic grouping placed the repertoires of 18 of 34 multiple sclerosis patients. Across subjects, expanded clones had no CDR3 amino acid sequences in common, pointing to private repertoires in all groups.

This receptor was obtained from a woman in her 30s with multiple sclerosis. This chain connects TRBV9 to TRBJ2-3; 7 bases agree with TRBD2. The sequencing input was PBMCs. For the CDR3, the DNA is TGTGCCAGCAGCCCTGACGGGTCGCGGGAGACTAGCACAGATACGCAGTATTTT. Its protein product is CASSPDGSRETSTDTQYF.